This TCR beta chain is drawn from a study of PD-1 blockade in mismatch repair-deficient tumors (dated by TCRdb to between 2016 and 2019). Context from the whole study: Between September 2013 and late 2016, more than 75 consecutive patients with 12 mismatch repair-deficient cancer types, all previously treated and progressing, were enrolled in the trial. Deep sequencing of TCR CDR3 regions was used to track tumor-associated T cell clones in peripheral blood of patients responding to PD-1 blockade.

According to the germline V gene (reference sequence), CDR1 reads MNHEY and CDR2 reads SMNVEV. V loses 2 bases at its end and J loses 3 bases; junction bases beyond the gene matches: 6. There are 17 amino acids in the CDR3, from cysteine to phenylalanine inclusive. The DNA shown is the 51-base CDR3, in frame from base 1. As for this clone: Its target antigen remains unknown. The record has no base qualities; no much larger clone is one base away.

Receptor amplification or capture employed the immunoSEQ multiplex PCR assay. TCRdb obtained this table from immuneACCESS and retained in-frame rearrangements with V and J assigned. These tables miss some clones; where compared with another copy, unresolved V genes account for less than half of the shortfall, and the remainder is unexplained. A total of about 130,000 clones appear in this sample, 88% of them only once. The top ten clonotypes cover approximately 12% of the sample. Study-level results and caveats: After pembrolizumab, tumor-resident clones, which were often undetectable in blood before treatment, expanded rapidly and then contracted, generally ahead of radiologic responses.

Mismatch repair deficiency in every enrolled patient was established by polymerase chain reaction or immunohistochemistry. TCR sequencing was carried out for three patients who responded to pembrolizumab therapy. The phase II trial prospectively tested pembrolizumab PD-1 blockade in advanced mismatch repair-deficient cancers regardless of tissue of origin. Peripheral blood T cell samples were gathered serially, both before PD-1 blockade started and at multiple time points afterward. The timing of each blood sample was reported as weeks after the first dose of pembrolizumab. The sequence derives from an adult with mismatch repair-deficient cancer. The sequencing here drew on peripheral blood, taken about 17 months after starting pembrolizumab. The rearrangement combines TRBV27 with TRBJ2-3; TRBD2 lines up with 12 middle nucleotides. Read as DNA, the sequence is TGTGCCAGCAGTTTACTAGCGGGAGGGCCTGGAACAGATACGCAGTATTTT. It specifies CASSLLAGGPGTDTQYF.